This T cell receptor beta chain was sequenced in a study of blood T cell repertoires in COVID-19 (dated by TCRdb to the early 2020s). Notes on the research overall: Samples from collaborators originated in the United States, Italy and Spain and spanned both the acute and convalescent phases of COVID-19. HLA class I and class II types, where available, came from metadata supplied by the sample provider rather than from assay-based typing. Sample metadata almost always included a de-identified subject ID, COVID-19 status, age in years and sex. The samples were drawn from two sources: the first 160 participants of the ongoing ImmuneRACE study, and over 950 subjects contributed by 6 global collaborators. The dataset comprised deeply sampled blood TCRbeta repertoires from subjects exposed to, actively infected with, or recovered from COVID-19. The repertoires were released in a freely available public database intended as a resource for research on the immune response to SARS-CoV-2. The material from the prospective study consisted of cDNA or gDNA derived from T cells, B-cell-depleted T cells, or PBMCs.

Note on this clone: No antigen is known for it. Per-base qualities were not stored, and no clone one base away is much larger.

From a lookup of the germline V gene (reference sequence), CDR1 and CDR2 are GTSNPN and SVGIG. Including the terminal cysteine and phenylalanine, the CDR3 comprises 14 residues. Only the CDR3 part of the read is kept: 42 bases, read in frame from the first base. V gives up 4 bases and J gives up 1 base, and the segment between their germline ends measures 11 bases. The immunoSEQ Assay, a bias-controlled multiplex PCR, was used to amplify TCRbeta CDR3 regions from genomic DNA. In the paper's pipeline: Nucleated cell counts per sample were estimated from amplification of reference gene primers within the assay. To quantify the absolute abundance of each unique TCRbeta CDR3 rearrangement, sequence reads were collapsed and filtered. For each sample, productive Simpson clonality was calculated as the square root of Simpson's diversity index over productive rearrangements. TCRdb's version of the immuneACCESS table is confined to in-frame rearrangements and falls short of the full clone set. An unresolved V gene accounts for under half of the shortfall where checked; the remainder is of unknown origin. The V and J calls and clone size come from that table; D and trimming were worked out from the DNA. The table for this sample lists 150,000 to 200,000 clones; under 90% of them were counted only once. The top ten hold 14% of the sample.

On the study overall, not on this receptor specifically: The quantity of clinical and demographic metadata differed by source and by participant and was supplied without curation.

In Seattle, one collaborating source enrolled patients while the infection was active and tracked those patients longitudinally over the course of disease. Whole blood was collected in K2EDTA tubes by collaborating institutions according to the institutions' own protocols. For TCRbeta analysis, collaborators shipped samples in one of three forms: frozen whole blood, isolated PBMCs, or DNA extracted from either of those sample types. Sequenced input: peripheral blood. The TCR was taken from a woman in her seventies with COVID-19, enrolled during active disease. The chain uses TRBV30 and TRBJ1-5, with the D gene call left open. The nucleotide sequence reads TGTGCCTGGAATGGAGGGTTAAGCAATCAGCCCCAGCATTTT. Protein translation: CAWNGGLSNQPQHF.